This T cell receptor (beta chain) is from a study of identical twins. MiXCR, applied by TCRdb to the 5' RACE reads, yields one record per CDR3 protein. This table has fewer than 250,000 distinct CDR3 sequences, approximately 9% appearing once. The sample comprised memory (CD45RO+) T cells sorted from blood. This receptor was identified in a young woman in good health.

The CDR3 sequence: CAISEFTGYSNQPQHF. The CDR3 bases are TGTGCCATCAGTGAGTTTACAGGGTATAGCAATCAGCCCCAGCATTTT. The chain joins TRBV10-3 to TRBJ1-5, with D possibly being TRBD1 (6 bases). CDR3 size: 16 residues. The germline V gene encodes CDR1 ENHRY and CDR2 SYGVKD. V lost 1 base and J lost 0, with 10 bases in between.